This T cell receptor (beta chain) was observed in a study of blood T cell repertoires in COVID-19. Across the study: T cells, B-cell-depleted T cells, or PBMCs supplied cDNA or gDNA.

Recruited during active infection, patients (from Seattle) were subsequently followed longitudinally. V lost 0 bases to trimming and J lost 12 bases, with 16 bases between them. In germline, CDR1 is SGDLS, CDR2 YYNGEE. CDR3 size: 14 residues. TCRdb's copy holds only in-frame clones and misses some; the assay was immunoSEQ multiplex PCR. This sample has 250,000 to 300,000 clones, with just over 90% found just once. The genes are TRBV9 and TRBJ2-1; tentatively, D is TRBD2 (6 bases). Input material: peripheral blood. This receptor was taken from a woman under 40 with COVID-19, enrolled during active disease. The CDR3, as DNA: TGTGCCAGCAGCGTAGCACTGACTAGTAACGGGCAGTTCTTC. It specifies CASSVALTSNGQFF.